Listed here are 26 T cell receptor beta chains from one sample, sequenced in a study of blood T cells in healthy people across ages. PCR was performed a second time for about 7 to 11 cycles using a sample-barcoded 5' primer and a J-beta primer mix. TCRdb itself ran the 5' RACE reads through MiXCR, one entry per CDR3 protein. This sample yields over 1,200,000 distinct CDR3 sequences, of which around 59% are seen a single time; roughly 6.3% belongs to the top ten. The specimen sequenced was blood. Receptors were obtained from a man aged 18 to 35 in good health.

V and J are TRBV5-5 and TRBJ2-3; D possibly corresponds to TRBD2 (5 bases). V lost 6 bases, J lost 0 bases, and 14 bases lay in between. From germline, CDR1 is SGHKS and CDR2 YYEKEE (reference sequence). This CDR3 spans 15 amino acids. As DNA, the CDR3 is TGTGCCAGCACCCCAGGCTGGAGGAGCACAGATACGCAGTATTTT. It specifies CASTPGWRSTDTQYF.

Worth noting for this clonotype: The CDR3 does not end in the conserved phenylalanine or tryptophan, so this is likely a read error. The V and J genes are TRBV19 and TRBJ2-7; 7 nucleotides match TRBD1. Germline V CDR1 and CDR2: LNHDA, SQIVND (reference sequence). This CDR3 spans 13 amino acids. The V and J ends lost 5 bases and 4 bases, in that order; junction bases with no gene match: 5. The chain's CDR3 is CASSETGRYEQYL. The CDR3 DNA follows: TGTGCCAGTAGTGAGACAGGGAGATACGAGCAGTACTTA.

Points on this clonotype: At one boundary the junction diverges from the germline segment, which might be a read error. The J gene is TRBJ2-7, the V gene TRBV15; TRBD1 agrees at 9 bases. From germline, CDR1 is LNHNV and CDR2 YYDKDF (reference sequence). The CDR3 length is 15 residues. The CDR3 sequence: CAASRGGQGSDEQYF. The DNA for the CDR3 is TGTGCCGCCAGCAGAGGGGGACAGGGAAGCGACGAGCAGTACTTC.

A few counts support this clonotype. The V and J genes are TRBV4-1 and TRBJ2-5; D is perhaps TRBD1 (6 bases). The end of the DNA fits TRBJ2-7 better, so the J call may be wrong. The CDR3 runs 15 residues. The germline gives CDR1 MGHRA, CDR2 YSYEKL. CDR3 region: CASSQEPDRHYEQYF. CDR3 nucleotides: TGCGCCAGCAGCCAAGAGCCGGACAGACACTACGAGCAGTACTTC.

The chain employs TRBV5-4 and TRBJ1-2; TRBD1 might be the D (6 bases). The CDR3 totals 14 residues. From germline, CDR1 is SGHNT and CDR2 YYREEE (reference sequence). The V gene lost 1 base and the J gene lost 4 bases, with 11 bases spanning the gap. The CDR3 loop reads CASSLRGTSYGYTF. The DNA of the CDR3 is TGTGCCAGCAGCTTGAGGGGGACAAGCTATGGCTACACCTTC.

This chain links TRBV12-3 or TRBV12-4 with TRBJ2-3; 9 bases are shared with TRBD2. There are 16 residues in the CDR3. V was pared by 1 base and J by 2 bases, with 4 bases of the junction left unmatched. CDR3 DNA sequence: TGTGCCAGCAGTTTAGTGTCTAGCGGGATCACAGATACGCAGTATTTT. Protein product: CASSLVSSGITDTQYF.

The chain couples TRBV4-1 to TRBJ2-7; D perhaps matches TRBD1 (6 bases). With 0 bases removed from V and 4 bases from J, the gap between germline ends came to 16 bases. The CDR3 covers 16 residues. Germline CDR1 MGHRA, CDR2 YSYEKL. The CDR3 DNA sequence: TGCGCCAGCAGCCAAGAGGGGGCACAGGGCGCGTACGAGCAGTACTTC. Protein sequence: CASSQEGAQGAYEQYF.

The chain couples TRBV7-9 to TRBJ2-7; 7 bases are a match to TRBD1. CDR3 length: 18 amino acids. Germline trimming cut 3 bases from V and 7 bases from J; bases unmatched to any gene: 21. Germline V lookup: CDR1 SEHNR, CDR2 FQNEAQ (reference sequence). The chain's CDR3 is CASSFRVRQGKLHGEQYF. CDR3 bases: TGTGCCAGCAGCTTTCGGGTGCGACAGGGCAAGTTACATGGAGAGCAGTACTTC. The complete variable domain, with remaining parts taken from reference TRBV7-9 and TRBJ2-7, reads DTGVSQNPRHKITKRGQNVTFRCDPISEHNRLYWYRQTLGQGPEFLTYFQNEAQLEKSRLLSDRFSAERPKGSFSTLEIQRTEQGDSAMYLCASSFRVRQGKLHGEQYFGPGTRLTVT.

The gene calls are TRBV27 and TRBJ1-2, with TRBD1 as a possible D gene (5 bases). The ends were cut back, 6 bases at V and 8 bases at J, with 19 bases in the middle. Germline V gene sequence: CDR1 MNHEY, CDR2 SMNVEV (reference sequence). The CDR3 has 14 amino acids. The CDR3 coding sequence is TGTGCCAGCAGCCTCAATCCAGGGTTGCGGGGCTACACCTTC. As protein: CASSLNPGLRGYTF.

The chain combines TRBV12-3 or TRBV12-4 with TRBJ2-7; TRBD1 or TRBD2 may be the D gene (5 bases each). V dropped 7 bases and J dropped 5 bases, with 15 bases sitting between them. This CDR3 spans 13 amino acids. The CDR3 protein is CASTRDGPDEQYF. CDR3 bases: TGTGCCAGCACTAGGGACGGGCCGGACGAGCAGTACTTC.

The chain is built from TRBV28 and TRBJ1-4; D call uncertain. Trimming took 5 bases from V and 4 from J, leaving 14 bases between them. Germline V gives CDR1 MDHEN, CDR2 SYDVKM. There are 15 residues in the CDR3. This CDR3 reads CASSPRAWGNEKLFF. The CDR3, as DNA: TGTGCCAGCAGTCCTCGGGCATGGGGTAATGAAAAACTGTTTTTT.

For the CDR3, the DNA is TGCGCCAGCAGACCGCCGGGACTAGTGAATGAGCAGTACTTC. This gives the protein CASRPPGLVNEQYF. This chain joins TRBV4-1 and TRBJ2-5; 8 nucleotides line up with TRBD2. CDR1 and CDR2 (germline): MGHRA, YSYEKL. The ends lost 6 bases at V and 11 bases at J; junction bases unmatched: 14. This CDR3 spans 14 amino acids.

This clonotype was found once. The CDR3 reads CASSAPRNEQYF. The DNA for the CDR3 is TGTGCCAGCAGCGCCCCCCGCAATGAGCAGTACTTC. The chain uses TRBV5-5 and TRBJ2-7; D unclear. With 4 bases removed from V and 7 bases from J, the gap between germline ends came to 12 bases. The germline CDR1 and CDR2 sequences are SGHKS and YYEKEE (reference sequence). This CDR3 is built from 12 residues.

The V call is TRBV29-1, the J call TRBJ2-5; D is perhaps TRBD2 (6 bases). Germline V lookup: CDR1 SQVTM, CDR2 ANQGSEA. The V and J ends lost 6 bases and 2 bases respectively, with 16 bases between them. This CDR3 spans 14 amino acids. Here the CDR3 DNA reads TGCAGCGTGAAAGGAGTAGCGGCTCAAGAGACCCAGTACTTC. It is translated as CSVKGVAAQETQYF.

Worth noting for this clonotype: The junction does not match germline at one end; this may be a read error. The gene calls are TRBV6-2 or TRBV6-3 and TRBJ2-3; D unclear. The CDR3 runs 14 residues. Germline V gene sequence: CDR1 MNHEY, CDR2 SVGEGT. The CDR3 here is CASSDSMGWDTQYF. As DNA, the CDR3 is TGTGCCAGCAGTGACTCGATGGGTTGGGATACGCAGTATTTT.

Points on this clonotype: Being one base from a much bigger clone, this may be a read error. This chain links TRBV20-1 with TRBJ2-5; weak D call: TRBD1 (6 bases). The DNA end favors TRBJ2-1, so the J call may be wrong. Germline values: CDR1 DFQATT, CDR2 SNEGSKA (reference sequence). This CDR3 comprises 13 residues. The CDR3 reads CSARNRAQETQFF. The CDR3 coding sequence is TGCAGTGCTAGAAACAGGGCTCAAGAGACCCAGTTCTTC.

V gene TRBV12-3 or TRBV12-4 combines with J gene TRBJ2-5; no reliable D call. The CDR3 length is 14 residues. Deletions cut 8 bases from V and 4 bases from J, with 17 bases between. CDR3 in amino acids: CASSPVGSGETQYF. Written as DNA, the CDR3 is TGTGCCAGCTCGCCTGTTGGTTCAGGAGAGACCCAGTACTTC.

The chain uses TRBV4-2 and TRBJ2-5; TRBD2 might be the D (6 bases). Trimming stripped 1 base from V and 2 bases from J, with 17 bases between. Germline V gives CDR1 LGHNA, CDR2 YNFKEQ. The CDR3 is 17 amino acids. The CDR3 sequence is CASSQGSSGRSQETQYF. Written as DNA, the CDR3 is TGTGCCAGCAGCCAAGGTTCGAGCGGGCGTTCTCAAGAGACCCAGTACTTC.

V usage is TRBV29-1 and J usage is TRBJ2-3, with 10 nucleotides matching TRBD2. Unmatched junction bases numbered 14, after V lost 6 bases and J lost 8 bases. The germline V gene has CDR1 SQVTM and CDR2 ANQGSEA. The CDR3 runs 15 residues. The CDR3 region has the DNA TGCAGCGTCCGTCTTGGGACTAGCGAAGTAGGTACGCAGTATTTT. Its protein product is CSVRLGTSEVGTQYF.

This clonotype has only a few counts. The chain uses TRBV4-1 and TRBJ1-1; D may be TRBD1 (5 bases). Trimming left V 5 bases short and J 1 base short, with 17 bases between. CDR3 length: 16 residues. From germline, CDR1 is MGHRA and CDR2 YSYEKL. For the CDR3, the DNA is TGCGCCAGCAGCTATCGTTTCCCGGACACGAACACTGAAGCTTTCTTT. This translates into CASSYRFPDTNTEAFF.

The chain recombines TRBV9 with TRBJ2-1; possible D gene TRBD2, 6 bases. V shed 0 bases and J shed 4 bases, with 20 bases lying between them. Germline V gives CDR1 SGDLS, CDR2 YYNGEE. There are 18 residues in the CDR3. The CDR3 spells CASSVAKGRDSPYNEQFF. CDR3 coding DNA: TGTGCCAGCAGCGTAGCTAAGGGTCGGGACTCACCTTACAATGAGCAGTTCTTC.

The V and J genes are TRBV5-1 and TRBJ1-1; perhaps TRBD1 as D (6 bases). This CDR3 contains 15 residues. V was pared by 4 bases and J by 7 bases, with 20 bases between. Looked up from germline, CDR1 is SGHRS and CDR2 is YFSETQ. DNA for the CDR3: TGCGCCAGCAGCCTACATATTAACCAAGGGGGTGAAGCTTTCTTT. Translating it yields CASSLHINQGGEAFF.

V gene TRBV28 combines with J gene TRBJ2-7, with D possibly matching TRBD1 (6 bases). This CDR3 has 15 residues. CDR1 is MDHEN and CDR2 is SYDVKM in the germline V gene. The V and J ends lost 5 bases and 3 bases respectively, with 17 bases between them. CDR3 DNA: TGTGCCAGCAGTCCGCAGACAGGAGCCTTCTACGAGCAGTACTTC. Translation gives CASSPQTGAFYEQYF.

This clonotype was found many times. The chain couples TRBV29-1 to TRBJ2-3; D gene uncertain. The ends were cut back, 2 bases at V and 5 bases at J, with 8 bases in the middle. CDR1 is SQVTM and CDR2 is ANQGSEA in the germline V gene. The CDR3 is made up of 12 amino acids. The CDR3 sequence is CSVEHRGDTQYF. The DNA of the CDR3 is TGCAGCGTTGAACATCGCGGAGATACGCAGTATTTT.

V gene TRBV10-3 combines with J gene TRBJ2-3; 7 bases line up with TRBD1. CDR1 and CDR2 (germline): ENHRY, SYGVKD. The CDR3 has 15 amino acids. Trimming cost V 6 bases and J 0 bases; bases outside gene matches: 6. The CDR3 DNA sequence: TGTGCCATCAGCGAGGGACAGCCTAGCACAGATACGCAGTATTTT. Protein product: CAISEGQPSTDTQYF.

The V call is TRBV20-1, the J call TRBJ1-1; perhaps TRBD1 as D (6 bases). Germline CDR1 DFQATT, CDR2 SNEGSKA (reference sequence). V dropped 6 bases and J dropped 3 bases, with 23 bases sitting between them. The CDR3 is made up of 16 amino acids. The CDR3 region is CSASWDNLKEDTEAFF. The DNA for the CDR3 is TGCAGTGCGAGTTGGGACAACCTAAAGGAGGACACTGAAGCTTTCTTT.